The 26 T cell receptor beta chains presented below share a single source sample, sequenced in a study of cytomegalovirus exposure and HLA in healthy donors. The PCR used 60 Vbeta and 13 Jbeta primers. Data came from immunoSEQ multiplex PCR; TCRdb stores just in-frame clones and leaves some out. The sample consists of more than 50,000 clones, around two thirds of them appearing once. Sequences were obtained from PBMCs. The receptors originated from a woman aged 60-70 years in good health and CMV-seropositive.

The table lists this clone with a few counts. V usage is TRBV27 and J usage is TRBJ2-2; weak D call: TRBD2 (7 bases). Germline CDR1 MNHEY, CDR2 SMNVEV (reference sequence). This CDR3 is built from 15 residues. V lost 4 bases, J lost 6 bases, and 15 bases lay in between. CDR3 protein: CASSYGGAGAGELFF. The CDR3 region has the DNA TGTGCCAGCAGTTATGGGGGCGCGGGGGCCGGGGAGCTGTTTTTT.

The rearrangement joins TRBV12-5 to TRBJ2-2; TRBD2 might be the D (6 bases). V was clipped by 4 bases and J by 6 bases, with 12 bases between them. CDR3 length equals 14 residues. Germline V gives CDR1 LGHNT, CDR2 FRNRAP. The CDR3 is CASGWGRRAGELFF. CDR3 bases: TGTGCTAGTGGTTGGGGGAGGAGGGCCGGGGAGCTGTTTTTT.

CDR3 region: CASSTGKRQPQHF. The DNA for the CDR3 is TGTGCCAGCAGTACAGGGAAGCGTCAGCCCCAGCATTTT. The rearrangement uses TRBV2 and TRBJ1-5; tentatively, D is TRBD1 (6 bases). The CDR3 loop spans 13 amino acids. Germline V gene data show CDR1 as SNHLY and CDR2 as FYNNEI. The V gene lost 5 bases and the J gene lost 6 bases, with 11 bases spanning the gap.

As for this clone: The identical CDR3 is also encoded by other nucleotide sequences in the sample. The CDR3 loop reads CASSLQGPPFPLSPTLANYGYTF. CDR3 DNA: TGTGCCAGCAGTTTACAGGGGCCCCCGTTTCCACTATCCCCAACTTTAGCTAACTATGGCTACACCTTC. V and J are TRBV27 and TRBJ1-2; D may be TRBD1 (6 bases). The CDR3 loop spans 23 amino acids. Germline CDR1 and CDR2: MNHEY and SMNVEV (reference sequence). Trimming took off 2 bases at V and 0 bases at J, with 34 bases between the two ends.

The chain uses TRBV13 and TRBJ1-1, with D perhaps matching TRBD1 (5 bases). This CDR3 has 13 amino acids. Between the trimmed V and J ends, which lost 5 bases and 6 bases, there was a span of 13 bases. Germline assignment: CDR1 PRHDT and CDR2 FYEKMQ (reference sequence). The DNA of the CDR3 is TGTGCCAGCAGCGCTGGGGGGGTCTCTGAAGCTTTCTTT. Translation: CASSAGGVSEAFF.

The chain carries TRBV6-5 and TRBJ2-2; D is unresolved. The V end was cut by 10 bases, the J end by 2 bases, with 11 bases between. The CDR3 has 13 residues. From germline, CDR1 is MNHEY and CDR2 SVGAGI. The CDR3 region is CATKDLNTGELFF. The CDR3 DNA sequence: TGTGCCACCAAAGATCTAAACACCGGGGAGCTGTTTTTT.

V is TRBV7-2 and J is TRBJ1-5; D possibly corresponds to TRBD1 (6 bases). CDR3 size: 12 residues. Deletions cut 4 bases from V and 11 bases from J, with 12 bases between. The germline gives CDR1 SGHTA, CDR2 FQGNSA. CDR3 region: CASSSFRDTQHF. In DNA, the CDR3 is TGTGCCAGCAGCTCCTTCCGGGACACCCAGCATTTT.

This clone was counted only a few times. This CDR3 reads CASSYSKLRSYEQYF. The CDR3 DNA is TGTGCCAGCAGTTACTCGAAGCTCCGCTCCTACGAGCAGTACTTC. This chain links TRBV6-5 with TRBJ2-7; D unresolved. CDR3 size: 15 residues. The germline CDR1 and CDR2 sequences are MNHEY and SVGAGI. Trimming pared 0 bases from V and 0 bases from J, leaving 9 bases between.

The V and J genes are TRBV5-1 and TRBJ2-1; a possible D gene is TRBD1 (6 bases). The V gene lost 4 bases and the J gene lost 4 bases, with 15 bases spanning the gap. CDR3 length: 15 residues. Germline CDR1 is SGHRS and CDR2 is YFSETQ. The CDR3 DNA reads TGCGCCAGCAGCCCGCGGACAGACCTATACAATGAGCAGTTCTTC. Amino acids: CASSPRTDLYNEQFF. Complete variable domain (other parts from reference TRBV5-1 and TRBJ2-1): KAGVTQTPRYLIKTRGQQVTLSCSPISGHRSVSWYQQTPGQGLQFLFEYFSETQRNKGNFPGRFSGRQFSNSRSEMNVSTLELGDSALYLCASSPRTDLYNEQFFGPGTRLTVL.

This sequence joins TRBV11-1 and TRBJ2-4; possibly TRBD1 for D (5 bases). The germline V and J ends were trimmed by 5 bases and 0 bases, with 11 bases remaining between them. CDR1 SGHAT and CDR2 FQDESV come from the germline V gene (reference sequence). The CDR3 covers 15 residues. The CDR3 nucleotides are TGTGCCAGCAGCGTTGAGCAGGGAGCCAAAAACATTCAGTACTTC. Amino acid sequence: CASSVEQGAKNIQYF.

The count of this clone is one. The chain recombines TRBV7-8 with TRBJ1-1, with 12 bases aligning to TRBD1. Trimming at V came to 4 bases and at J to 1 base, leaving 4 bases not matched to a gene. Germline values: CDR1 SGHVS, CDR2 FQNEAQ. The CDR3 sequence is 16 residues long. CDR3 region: CASSWGTGGTNTEAFF. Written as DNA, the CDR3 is TGTGCCAGCAGCTGGGGGACAGGGGGCACGAACACTGAAGCTTTCTTT.

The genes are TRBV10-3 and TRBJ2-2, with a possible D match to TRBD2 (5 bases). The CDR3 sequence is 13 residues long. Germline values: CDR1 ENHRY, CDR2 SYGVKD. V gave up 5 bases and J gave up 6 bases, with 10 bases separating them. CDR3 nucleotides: TGTGCCATCAGTATAGGGAGTCCCGGGGAGCTGTTTTTT. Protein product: CAISIGSPGELFF.

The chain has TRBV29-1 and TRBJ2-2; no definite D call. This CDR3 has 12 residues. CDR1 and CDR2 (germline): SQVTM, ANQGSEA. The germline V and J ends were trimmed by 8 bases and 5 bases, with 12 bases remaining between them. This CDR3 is CSFSRLTGELFF. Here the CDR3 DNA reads TGCAGCTTTTCCCGACTTACCGGGGAGCTGTTTTTT.

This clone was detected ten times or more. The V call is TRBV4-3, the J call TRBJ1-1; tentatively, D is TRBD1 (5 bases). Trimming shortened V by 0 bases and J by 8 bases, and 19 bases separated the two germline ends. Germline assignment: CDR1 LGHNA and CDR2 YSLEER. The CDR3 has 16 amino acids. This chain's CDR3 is CASSQEPTPGWAEAFF. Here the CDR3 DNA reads TGCGCCAGCAGCCAAGAACCCACCCCAGGGTGGGCCGAAGCTTTCTTT.

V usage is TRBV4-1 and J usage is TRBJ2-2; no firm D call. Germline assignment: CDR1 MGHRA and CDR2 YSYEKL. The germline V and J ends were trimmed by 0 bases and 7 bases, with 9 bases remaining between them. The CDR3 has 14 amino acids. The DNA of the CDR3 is TGCGCCAGCAGCCAAGATACGGGTTTCGGGGAGCTGTTTTTT. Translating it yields CASSQDTGFGELFF.

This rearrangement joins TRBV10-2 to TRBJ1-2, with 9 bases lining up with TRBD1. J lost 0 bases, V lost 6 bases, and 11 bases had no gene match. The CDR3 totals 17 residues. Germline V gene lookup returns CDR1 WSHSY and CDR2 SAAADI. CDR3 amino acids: CASSPGQGTEANYGYTF. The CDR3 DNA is TGCGCCAGCAGCCCGGGACAGGGCACCGAAGCTAACTATGGCTACACCTTC.

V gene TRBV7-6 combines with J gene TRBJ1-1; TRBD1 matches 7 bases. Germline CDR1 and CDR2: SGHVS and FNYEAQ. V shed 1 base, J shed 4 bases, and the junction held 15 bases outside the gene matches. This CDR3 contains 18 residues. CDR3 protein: CASSLVGGRGGAITEAFF. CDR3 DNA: TGTGCCAGCAGCTTAGTAGGGGGCCGGGGGGGGGCCATCACTGAAGCTTTCTTT.

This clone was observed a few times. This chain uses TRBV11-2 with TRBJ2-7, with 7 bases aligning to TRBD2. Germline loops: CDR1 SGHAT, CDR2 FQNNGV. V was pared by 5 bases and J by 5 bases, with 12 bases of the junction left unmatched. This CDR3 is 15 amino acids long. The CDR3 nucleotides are TGTGCCAGCAGCCCCTTTTGGGGGGGGGAGAACGAGCAGTACTTC. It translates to CASSPFWGGENEQYF.

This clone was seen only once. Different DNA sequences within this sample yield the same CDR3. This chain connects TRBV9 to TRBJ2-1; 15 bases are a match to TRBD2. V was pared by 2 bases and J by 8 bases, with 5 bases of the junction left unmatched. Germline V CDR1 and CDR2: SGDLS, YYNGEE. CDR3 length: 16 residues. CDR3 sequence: CASSVGLAGGGYEQFF. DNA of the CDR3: TGTGCCAGCAGCGTGGGACTAGCGGGGGGAGGCTATGAGCAGTTCTTC.

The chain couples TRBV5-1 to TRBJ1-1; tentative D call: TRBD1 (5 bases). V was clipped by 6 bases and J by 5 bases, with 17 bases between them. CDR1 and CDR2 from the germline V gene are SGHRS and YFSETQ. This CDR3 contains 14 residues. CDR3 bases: TGCGCCAGCACCCAGGGCCAGCTTTATACTGAAGCTTTCTTT. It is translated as CASTQGQLYTEAFF.

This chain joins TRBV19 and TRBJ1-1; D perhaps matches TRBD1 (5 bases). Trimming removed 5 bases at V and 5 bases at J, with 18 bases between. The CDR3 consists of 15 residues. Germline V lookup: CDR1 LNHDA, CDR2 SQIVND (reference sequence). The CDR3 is CASSPTTGLSTEAFF. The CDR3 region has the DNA TGTGCCAGTAGTCCCACCACAGGTTTGAGTACTGAAGCTTTCTTT.

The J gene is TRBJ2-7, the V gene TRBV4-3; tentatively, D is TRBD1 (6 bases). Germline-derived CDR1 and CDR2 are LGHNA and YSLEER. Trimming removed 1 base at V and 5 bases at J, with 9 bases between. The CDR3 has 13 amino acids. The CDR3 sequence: CASSQVQGDEQYF. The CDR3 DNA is TGCGCCAGCAGCCAAGTACAGGGTGACGAGCAGTACTTC.

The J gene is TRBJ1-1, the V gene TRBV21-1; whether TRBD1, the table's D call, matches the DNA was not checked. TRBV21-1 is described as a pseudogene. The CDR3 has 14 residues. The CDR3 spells CAGYRRTGCLEAFF. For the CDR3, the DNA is TGTGCCGGCTACCGTCGGACAGGGTGCCTAGAAGCTTTCTTT.

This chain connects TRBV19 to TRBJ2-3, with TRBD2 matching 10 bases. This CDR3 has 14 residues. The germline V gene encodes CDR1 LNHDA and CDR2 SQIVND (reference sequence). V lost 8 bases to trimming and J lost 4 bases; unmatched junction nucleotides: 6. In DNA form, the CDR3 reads TGTGCCAGTTTAAGCGGGGGGGCAGCAGATACGCAGTATTTT. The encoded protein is CASLSGGAADTQYF.

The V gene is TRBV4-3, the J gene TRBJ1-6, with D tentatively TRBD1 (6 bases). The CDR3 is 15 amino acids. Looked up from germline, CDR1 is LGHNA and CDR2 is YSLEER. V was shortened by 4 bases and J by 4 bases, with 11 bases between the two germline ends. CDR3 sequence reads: CASSPGGQYNSPLHF. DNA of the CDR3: TGCGCCAGCAGCCCGGGTGGACAGTATAATTCACCCCTCCACTTT.

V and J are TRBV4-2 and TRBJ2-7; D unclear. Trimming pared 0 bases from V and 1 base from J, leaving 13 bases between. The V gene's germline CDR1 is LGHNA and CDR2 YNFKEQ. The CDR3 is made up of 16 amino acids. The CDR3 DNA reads TGTGCCAGCAGCCAAGAAGCACTCTTATCTTCCTACGAGCAGTACTTC. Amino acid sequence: CASSQEALLSSYEQYF.